This T cell receptor beta chain was sequenced for a study of blood T cell repertoires in COVID-19. The CDR3 covers 13 residues. The V gene lost 8 bases and the J gene lost 5 bases, with 15 bases spanning the gap. CDR1 is SGHVS, CDR2 FNYEAQ, per germline. Clones were sequenced by immunoSEQ multiplex PCR, and TCRdb holds only the in-frame ones, with some missing. The table has roughly 160,000 clones, approximately 80% seen once. The chain has TRBV7-6 and TRBJ2-5; TRBD1 might be the D (5 bases). The sequencing sample was made of PBMCs or T cells enriched from blood (not recorded which). This receptor was identified in a man in his fifties who had recovered from COVID-19. CDR3 region: CASATHGAETQYF. The CDR3 coding sequence is TGTGCCAGCGCAACACATGGGGCGGAGACCCAGTACTTC.